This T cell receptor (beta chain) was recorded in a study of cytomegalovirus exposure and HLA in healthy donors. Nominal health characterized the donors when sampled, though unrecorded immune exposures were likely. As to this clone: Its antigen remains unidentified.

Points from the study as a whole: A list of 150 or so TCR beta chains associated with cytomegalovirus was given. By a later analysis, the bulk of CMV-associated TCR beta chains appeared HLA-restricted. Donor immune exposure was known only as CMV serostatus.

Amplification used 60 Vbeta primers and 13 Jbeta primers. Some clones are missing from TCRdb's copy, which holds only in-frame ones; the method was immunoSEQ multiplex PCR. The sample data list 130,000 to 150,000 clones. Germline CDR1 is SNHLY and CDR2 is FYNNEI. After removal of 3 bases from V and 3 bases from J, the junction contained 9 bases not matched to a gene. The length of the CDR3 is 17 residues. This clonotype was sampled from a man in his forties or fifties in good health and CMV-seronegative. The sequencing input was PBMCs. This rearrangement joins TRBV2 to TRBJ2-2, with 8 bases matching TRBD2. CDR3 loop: CASSEGAGVPDTGELFF. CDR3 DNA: TGTGCCAGCAGTGAGGGAGCGGGGGTCCCGGACACCGGGGAGCTGTTTTTT.